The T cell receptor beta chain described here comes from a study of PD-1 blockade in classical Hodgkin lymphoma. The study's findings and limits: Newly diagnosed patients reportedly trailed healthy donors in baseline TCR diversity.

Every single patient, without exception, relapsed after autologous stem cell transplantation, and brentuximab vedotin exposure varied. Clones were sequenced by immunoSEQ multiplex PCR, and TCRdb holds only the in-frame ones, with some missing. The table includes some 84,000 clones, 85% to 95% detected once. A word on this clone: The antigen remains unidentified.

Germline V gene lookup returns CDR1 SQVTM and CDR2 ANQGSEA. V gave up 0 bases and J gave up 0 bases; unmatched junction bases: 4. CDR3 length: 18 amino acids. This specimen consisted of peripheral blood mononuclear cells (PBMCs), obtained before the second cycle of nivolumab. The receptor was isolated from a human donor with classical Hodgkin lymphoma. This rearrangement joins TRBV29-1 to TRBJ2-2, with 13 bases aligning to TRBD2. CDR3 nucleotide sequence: TGCAGCGTTGAAGAACCCGGGACTAGCGGGGCGAACACCGGGGAGCTGTTTTTT. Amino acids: CSVEEPGTSGANTGELFF.